This TCR beta chain is drawn from a study of cytomegalovirus exposure and HLA in healthy donors. Overall study context: The 110 or so validation repertoires used the same platform as the 666 first-cohort repertoires, a later analysis reported. Points from the study as a whole: Clusters of TCRs from the first cohort tended to co-occur in the 120 validation repertoires (as a later analysis found).

Only in-frame clones appear in the TCRdb table, and some are missing; sequencing was by immunoSEQ multiplex PCR. This sample carries approximately 300,000 clones, 80% to 90% of them seen once, and the ten largest clones take about 0.8%. A remark on this clone: What it recognizes is unknown.

This TCR derives from a woman younger than 30 in good health and CMV-seronegative. Sequencing was carried out using PBMCs.

The CDR3 region has the DNA TGTGCCAGCAGTTTATCCCAGGCTATGAACACTGAAGCTTTCTTT. This translates into CASSLSQAMNTEAFF. The rearrangement uses TRBV27 and TRBJ1-1; D call uncertain. CDR1 MNHEY and CDR2 SMNVEV come from the germline V gene (reference sequence). Trimming left V 0 bases short and J 0 bases short, with 8 bases between. The CDR3 runs to 15 residues.